These T cell receptor beta chains were read from a single sample in a study of blood T cell repertoires in COVID-19. TCRdb's table, derived via immunoSEQ multiplex PCR, lists solely in-frame clones and lacks some. The table has around 370,000 clones, around 89% seen once. The sequenced material came from peripheral blood. The receptors here all came from a man between 18 and 29 years old with active or convalescent COVID-19. The CDR3 runs from the conserved cysteine through the conserved F or W. Fields, in order: J gene, clone size, V gene, D gene, CDR3 protein, CDR3 DNA. D genes are given only for firm matches. Expanded clones get a size class; other rows say once, few or many, or leave the size out.

TRBJ1-5,NA,TRBV2,TRBD1,CASTEGQGGQPQHF,TGTGCCAGCACTGAGGGACAGGGTGGTCAGCCCCAGCATTTT
TRBJ1-2,NA,TRBV29-1,NA,CSVEVPFGGSNYGYTF,TGCAGCGTTGAAGTTCCCTTTGGGGGCTCTAACTATGGCTACACCTTC
TRBJ2-7,NA,TRBV21-1,NA,CASDTGHVGEQYF,TGTGCCAGCGACACGGGACACGTGGGCGAGCAGTACTTC
TRBJ1-1,NA,TRBV30,TRBD1,CAWNQGAWTEAFF,TGTGCCTGGAACCAGGGGGCTTGGACTGAAGCTTTCTTT
TRBJ1-6,NA,TRBV7-3,NA,CASSLEAGRGSPLHF,TGTGCCAGCAGCTTAGAGGCAGGGCGAGGATCACCCCTCCACTTT
TRBJ1-2,NA,TRBV6-4,TRBD1,CASRGTGPYYGYTF,TGTGCCAGCAGAGGGACAGGTCCCTACTATGGCTACACCTTC
TRBJ2-7,NA,TRBV4-1,NA,CASRQGVGQGTYEQYF,TGCGCCAGCAGGCAAGGAGTTGGGCAGGGCACCTACGAGCAGTACTTC
TRBJ1-1,NA,TRBV5-1,NA,CASSPTTGNTEAFF,TGCGCCAGCAGCCCGACAACCGGGAACACTGAAGCTTTCTTT
TRBJ2-1,NA,TRBV6-5,TRBD2,CASRAGGPNEQFF,TGTGCCAGCAGAGCGGGGGGGCCCAATGAGCAGTTCTTC
TRBJ2-7,many,TRBV7-9,NA,CASSFPGDEQYF,TGTGCCAGCAGCTTTCCCGGGGACGAGCAGTACTTC
TRBJ1-1,NA,TRBV7-2,TRBD1,CASSSSTGGVTEAFF,TGTGCCAGCAGCTCATCGACAGGGGGGGTCACTGAAGCTTTCTTT
TRBJ2-7,NA,TRBV19,TRBD2,CASSIGLAGSYEQYF,TGTGCCAGTAGTATAGGACTAGCGGGGTCCTACGAGCAGTACTTC
TRBJ2-5,NA,TRBV7-6,TRBD2,CASIEQTSVETQYF,TGTGCCAGCATCGAACAGACTAGCGTCGAGACCCAGTACTTC
TRBJ2-7,NA,TRBV20-1,NA,CSASSLFSYEQYF,TGCAGTGCTAGTTCTCTCTTCTCCTACGAGCAGTACTTC
TRBJ1-2,NA,TRBV3-1/TRBV3-2,NA,CASSQDGGVGYGYTF,TGTGCCAGCAGCCAAGACGGGGGTGTAGGCTATGGCTACACCTTC
TRBJ1-2,NA,TRBV5-6,NA,CASSVVTEPNYGYTF,TGTGCCAGCAGCGTGGTGACGGAGCCTAACTATGGCTACACCTTC
TRBJ1-4,NA,TRBV28,NA,CASSPSQGLGEKLFF,TGTGCCAGCAGCCCGTCTCAGGGGTTGGGTGAAAAACTGTTTTTT
TRBJ2-1,NA,TRBV2,NA,CASKGRSSYNEQFF,TGTGCCAGCAAAGGGAGGAGCTCCTACAATGAGCAGTTCTTC
TRBJ1-3,NA,TRBV27,NA,CASTRRVVGNTIYF,TGTGCCAGCACCCGCCGCGTTGTTGGAAACACCATATATTTT
TRBJ1-1,NA,TRBV7-2,TRBD1,CASSYSRGHTEAFF,TGTGCCAGCAGCTACAGCAGGGGGCACACTGAAGCTTTCTTT
TRBJ2-5,once,TRBV5-4,TRBD1,CASSPGTERKTQYF,TGTGCCAGCAGCCCAGGGACAGAACGGAAGACCCAGTACTTC
TRBJ1-1,NA,TRBV6-1,NA,CASSDYGGTTRPEAFF,TGTGCCAGCAGTGATTACGGCGGCACAACACGACCTGAAGCTTTCTTT
TRBJ1-1,NA,TRBV2,NA,CATQMNTEAFF,TGTGCCACGCAGATGAACACTGAAGCTTTCTTT
TRBJ2-1,NA,TRBV11-3,TRBD2,CASSLGLRASGNSYNEQFF,TGTGCCAGCAGCTTAGGCCTTAGAGCTAGCGGGAACTCCTACAATGAGCAGTTCTTC